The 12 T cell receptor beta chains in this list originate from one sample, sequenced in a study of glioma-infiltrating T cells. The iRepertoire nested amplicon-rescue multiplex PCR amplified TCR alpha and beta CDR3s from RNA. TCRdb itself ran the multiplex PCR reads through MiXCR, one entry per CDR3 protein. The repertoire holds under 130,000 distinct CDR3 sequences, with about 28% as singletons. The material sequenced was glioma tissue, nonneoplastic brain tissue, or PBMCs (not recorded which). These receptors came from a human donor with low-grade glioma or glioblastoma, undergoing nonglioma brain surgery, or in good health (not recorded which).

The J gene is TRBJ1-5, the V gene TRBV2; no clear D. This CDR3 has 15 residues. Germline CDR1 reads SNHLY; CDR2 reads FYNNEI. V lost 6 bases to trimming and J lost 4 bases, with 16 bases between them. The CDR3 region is CASSSQSSGNQPQHF. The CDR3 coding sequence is TGTGCCAGCAGCTCACAGTCCAGTGGGAATCAGCCCCAGCATTTT.

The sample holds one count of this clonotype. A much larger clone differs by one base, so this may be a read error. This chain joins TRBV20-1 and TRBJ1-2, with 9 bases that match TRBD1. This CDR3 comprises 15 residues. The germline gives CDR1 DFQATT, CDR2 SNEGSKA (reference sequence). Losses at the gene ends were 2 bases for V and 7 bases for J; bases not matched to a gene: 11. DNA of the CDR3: TGCAGTGCTAGACCCAGATCCAGACAGGGGGGTGGCTACACCTTC. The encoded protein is CSARPRSRQGGGYTF.

The CDR3 sequence: CASGTSGSSYNEQFF. CDR3 nucleotide sequence: TGCGCCAGCGGGACTAGCGGGAGCTCCTACAATGAGCAGTTCTTC. The chain has TRBV5-1 and TRBJ2-1; 14 bases agree with TRBD2. The junction had 0 bases not matched to a gene; V was cut back by 7 bases and J by 0 bases. Germline loops: CDR1 SGHRS, CDR2 YFSETQ. The CDR3 sequence is 15 residues long.

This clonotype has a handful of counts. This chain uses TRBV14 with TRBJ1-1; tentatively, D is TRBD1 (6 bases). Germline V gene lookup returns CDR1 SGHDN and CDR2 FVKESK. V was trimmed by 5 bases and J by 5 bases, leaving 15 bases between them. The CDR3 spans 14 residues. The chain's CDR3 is CASSITPGVTEAFF. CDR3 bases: TGTGCCAGCAGCATAACCCCAGGGGTAACTGAAGCTTTCTTT.

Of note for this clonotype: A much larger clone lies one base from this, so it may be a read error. CDR3 sequence: CASSYSTRANRYEQYF. In DNA form, the CDR3 reads TGTGCCAGCAGTTACTCCACGCGGGCGAATCGCTACGAGCAGTACTTC. The J gene is TRBJ2-7, the V gene TRBV6-6, with D possibly being TRBD2 (5 bases). V was shortened by 0 bases and J by 3 bases, with 15 bases between the two germline ends. CDR1 is MNHNY and CDR2 is SVGAGI in the germline V gene (reference sequence). The CDR3 contains 16 residues.

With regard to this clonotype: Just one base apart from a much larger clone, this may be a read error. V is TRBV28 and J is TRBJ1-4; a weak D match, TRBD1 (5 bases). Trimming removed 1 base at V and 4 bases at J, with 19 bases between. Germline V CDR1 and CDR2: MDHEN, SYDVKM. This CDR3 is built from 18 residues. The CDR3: CASSLYGQGTSNNEKLFF. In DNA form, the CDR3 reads TGTGCCAGCAGTTTATATGGGCAGGGTACGAGTAATAATGAAAAACTGTTTTTT.

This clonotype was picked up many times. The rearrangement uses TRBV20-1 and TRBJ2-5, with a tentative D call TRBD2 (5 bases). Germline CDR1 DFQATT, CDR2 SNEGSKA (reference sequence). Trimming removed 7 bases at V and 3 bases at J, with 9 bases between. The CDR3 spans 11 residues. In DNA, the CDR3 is TGCAGTGAATCCGGGGAAGAGACCCAGTACTTC. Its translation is CSESGEETQYF.

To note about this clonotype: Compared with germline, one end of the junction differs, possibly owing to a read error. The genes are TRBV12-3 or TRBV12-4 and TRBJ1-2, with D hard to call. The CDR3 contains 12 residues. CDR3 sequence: CANSGAHIGYTF. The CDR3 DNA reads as TGTGCCAACAGTGGAGCCCATATTGGCTACACCTTC.

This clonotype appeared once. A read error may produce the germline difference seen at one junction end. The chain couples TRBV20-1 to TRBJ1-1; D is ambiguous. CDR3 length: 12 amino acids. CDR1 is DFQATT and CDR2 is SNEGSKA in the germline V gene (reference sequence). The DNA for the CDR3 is TGCAGTGCTAGATTCGGGAACACTCAAGCTCTCTTT. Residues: CSARFGNTQALF.

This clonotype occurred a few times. CDR3: CASSPDSQAPQPQHF. The CDR3 region has the DNA TGTGCCAGCAGTCCGGACTCCCAAGCTCCCCAGCCCCAGCATTTT. The rearrangement links TRBV12-3 or TRBV12-4 to TRBJ1-5; D remains ambiguous. This CDR3 spans 15 amino acids. V was shortened by 5 bases and J by 7 bases, with 18 bases between the two germline ends.

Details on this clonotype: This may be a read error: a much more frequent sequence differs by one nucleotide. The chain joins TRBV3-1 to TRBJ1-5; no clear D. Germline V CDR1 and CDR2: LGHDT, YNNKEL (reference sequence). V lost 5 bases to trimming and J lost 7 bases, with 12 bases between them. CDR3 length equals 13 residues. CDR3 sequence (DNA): TGTGCCAGCAGCAAGGCGAACGGACAGCCCCAGCATTTT. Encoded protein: CASSKANGQPQHF.

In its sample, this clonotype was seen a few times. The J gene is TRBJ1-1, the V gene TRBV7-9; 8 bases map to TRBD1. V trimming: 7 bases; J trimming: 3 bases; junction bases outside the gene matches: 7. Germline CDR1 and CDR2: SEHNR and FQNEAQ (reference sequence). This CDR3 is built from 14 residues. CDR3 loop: CASTPGGLDTEAFF. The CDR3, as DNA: TGTGCCAGCACCCCAGGGGGCTTGGACACTGAAGCTTTCTTT.